Below, 22 T cell receptor beta chains from the same sample are listed, as sequenced in a study of OX40 agonist ivuxolimab in advanced cancers. Repertoires were generated with immunoSEQ multiplex PCR, while TCRdb's copy carries only in-frame clones and drops some. Counted here are about 90,000 clones, about 90% occurring once; the ten biggest clones make up 7.4%. Sequences were derived from CD4+ or CD8+ T cells sorted from blood, sampled in a trial of the OX40 agonist ivuxolimab. The receptors here all came from an adult with an advanced solid tumor such as melanoma, head and neck, liver or kidney cancer.

This chain uses TRBV11-2 with TRBJ2-3; D is uncertain. CDR1 is SGHAT, CDR2 FQNNGV, per germline. Trimming took off 3 bases at V and 2 bases at J, with 6 bases between the two ends. The CDR3 sequence is 13 residues long. CDR3 amino acids: CASSFSHTDTQYF. The CDR3 DNA is TGTGCCAGCAGCTTTTCCCACACAGATACGCAGTATTTT.

This sequence joins TRBV27 and TRBJ2-5; 9 positions agree with TRBD1. The J segment lost 5 bases and the V segment lost 3 bases, leaving 7 bases of the junction unmatched. Germline-derived CDR1 and CDR2 are MNHEY and SMNVEV (reference sequence). CDR3 length: 15 amino acids. CDR3: CASSFWGQGGETQYF. For the CDR3, the DNA is TGTGCCAGCAGTTTTTGGGGACAGGGCGGTGAGACCCAGTACTTC.

The rearrangement uses TRBV11-2 and TRBJ2-1; possibly TRBD1 or TRBD2 for D (6 bases each). Trimming stripped 7 bases from V and 7 bases from J, with 17 bases between. The CDR3 is 14 amino acids. CDR1 and CDR2 from the germline V gene are SGHAT and FQNNGV. This CDR3 reads CASTTSGGGNEQFF. As DNA, the CDR3 is TGTGCCAGCACCACCTCCGGGGGCGGGAATGAGCAGTTCTTC. The full variable domain, rest sourced from reference TRBV11-2 and TRBJ2-1, is EAGVAQSPRYKIIEKRQSVAFWCNPISGHATLYWYQQILGQGPKLLIQFQNNGVVDDSQLPKDRFSAERLKGVDSTLKIQPAKLEDSAVYLCASTTSGGGNEQFFGPGTRLTVL.

V is TRBV19 and J is TRBJ2-1; D may be TRBD2 (5 bases). Trimming pared 2 bases from V and 7 bases from J, leaving 9 bases between. Germline assignment: CDR1 LNHDA and CDR2 SQIVND (reference sequence). The CDR3 runs to 13 residues. The CDR3 here is CASSIFSGNEQFF. CDR3 in DNA: TGTGCCAGTAGTATATTTTCGGGGAATGAGCAGTTCTTC.

CDR3 amino acids: CSASRATQYF. DNA for the CDR3: TGCAGTGCTAGTAGGGCTACGCAGTATTTT. This chain uses TRBV20-1 with TRBJ2-3, with D hard to call. CDR1 DFQATT and CDR2 SNEGSKA come from the germline V gene (reference sequence). V lost 3 bases and J lost 8, with 6 bases in between. This CDR3 comprises 10 residues.

This chain joins TRBV7-3 and TRBJ2-5; D remains ambiguous. V was clipped by 1 base and J by 7 bases, with 13 bases between them. This CDR3 has 14 residues. Germline assignment: CDR1 SGHTA and CDR2 FQGTGA. CDR3 amino acids: CASSLNEWSGTQYF. The CDR3 DNA reads TGTGCCAGCAGCTTAAATGAGTGGTCGGGGACCCAGTACTTC.

This chain's CDR3 is CASSLATKKGETQYF. The CDR3, as DNA: TGTGCCAGCAGCTTGGCAACAAAAAAAGGGGAGACCCAGTACTTC. This chain links TRBV5-4 with TRBJ2-5; D gene unclear. Trimming took 0 bases from V and 5 from J, leaving 14 bases between them. In germline, CDR1 is SGHNT, CDR2 YYREEE (reference sequence). This CDR3 contains 15 residues.

The chain links TRBV7-9 to TRBJ2-3; no firm D call. Germline V gene data show CDR1 as SEHNR and CDR2 as FQNEAQ (reference sequence). Deletions cut 0 bases from V and 8 bases from J, with 9 bases between. The CDR3 totals 13 residues. The CDR3 reads CASSLAQRSTQYF. The CDR3 coding sequence is TGTGCCAGCAGCTTAGCGCAAAGGAGTACGCAGTATTTT.

The gene calls are TRBV5-5 and TRBJ1-1, with D perhaps matching TRBD1 (5 bases). The CDR3 covers 15 residues. Germline V gene sequence: CDR1 SGHKS, CDR2 YYEKEE (reference sequence). Trimming left V 4 bases short and J 4 bases short, with 17 bases between. The chain's CDR3 is CASSPDLGRATEAFF. DNA of the CDR3: TGTGCCAGCAGCCCAGATCTCGGCAGGGCCACTGAAGCTTTCTTT.

CDR3 in DNA: TGTGCCAGCAGCCCGTCATACTCAAAACACTACGAGCAGTACTTC. It yields the protein CASSPSYSKHYEQYF. The chain employs TRBV7-2 and TRBJ2-5; D not certain. The J call may be mistaken, given a closer DNA end match to TRBJ2-7. This CDR3 spans 15 amino acids. Germline CDR1 is SGHTA and CDR2 is FQGNSA.

The chain links TRBV5-8 to TRBJ2-7, with D unresolved. V was shortened by 2 bases and J by 7 bases, with 13 bases between the two germline ends. This CDR3 contains 13 residues. Germline lookup yields CDR1 SGHTS and CDR2 YDEGEE. The CDR3 loop is CASSFSPSYEQYF. In DNA form, the CDR3 reads TGTGCCAGCAGCTTTTCCCCCTCGTATGAGCAGTACTTC.

The V gene is TRBV18, the J gene TRBJ1-4, with D maybe TRBD1 (5 bases). Germline CDR1 and CDR2: KGHSH and LQKENI. Trimming pared 5 bases from V and 5 bases from J, leaving 15 bases between. This CDR3 has 15 amino acids. CDR3 sequence (DNA): TGTGCCAGCTCAATCGCCGGGACGGGGAATGAAAAACTGTTTTTT. Protein sequence: CASSIAGTGNEKLFF.

V gene TRBV11-2 combines with J gene TRBJ2-7; D possibly corresponds to TRBD2 (5 bases). Deletions cut 5 bases from V and 6 bases from J, with 8 bases between. The germline V gene encodes CDR1 SGHAT and CDR2 FQNNGV. The CDR3 consists of 11 residues. The CDR3 DNA follows: TGTGCCAGCAGCCTGAGCGGCGAGCAGTACTTC. Amino acid sequence: CASSLSGEQYF.

V usage is TRBV19 and J usage is TRBJ2-5; 10 bases align to TRBD1. TRBJ2-7 matches the DNA end more closely, so the J call is doubtful. The length of the CDR3 is 15 residues. Germline CDR1 LNHDA, CDR2 SQIVND (reference sequence). The CDR3 protein is CASSSRDRGSHEQYF. DNA for the CDR3: TGTGCCAGTAGTAGCCGGGACAGGGGCAGCCACGAGCAGTACTTC.

This chain links TRBV23-1 with TRBJ1-6; a possible D gene is TRBD1 (5 bases). TRBV23-1 has ORF status, its function being uncertain. The CDR3 is 14 residues long. V was clipped by 8 bases and J by 5 bases, with 13 bases between them. The CDR3: CASGGRDDNSPLHF. The CDR3 DNA sequence: TGCGCCAGCGGGGGGAGGGACGATAATTCACCCCTCCACTTT.

This chain links TRBV5-3 with TRBJ2-7; perhaps TRBD2 as D (6 bases). TRBV5-3 is given ORF status, its function remaining uncertain. The CDR3 covers 15 residues. Trimming cost V 0 bases and J 2 bases, with 12 bases left between them. CDR3 nucleotides: TGTGCCAGAAGCTTGGCACGGGACTGTACCTACGAGCAGTACTTC. As protein: CARSLARDCTYEQYF.

The chain combines TRBV7-9 with TRBJ2-2; no clear D gene. The CDR3 is 16 residues long. Trimming stripped 3 bases from V and 1 base from J, with 12 bases between. The germline V gene encodes CDR1 SEHNR and CDR2 FQNEAQ (reference sequence). CDR3 sequence (DNA): TGTGCCAGCAGCTTTGGCCGAGACCGGAACACCGGGGAGCTGTTTTTT. Translating gives CASSFGRDRNTGELFF.

The chain uses TRBV7-8 and TRBJ1-1; weak D call: TRBD1 (5 bases). The CDR3 has 15 residues. V dropped 1 base and J dropped 4 bases, with 13 bases sitting between them. The germline V gene has CDR1 SGHVS and CDR2 FQNEAQ. The CDR3 coding sequence is TGTGCCAGCAGCTTAGTGGGCCAGGGAGGCACTGAAGCTTTCTTT. It encodes CASSLVGQGGTEAFF.

The rearrangement uses TRBV10-1 and TRBJ2-3; weak D call: TRBD2 (5 bases). V was clipped by 0 bases and J by 1 base, with 14 bases between them. This CDR3 is 17 amino acids long. CDR1 and CDR2 from the germline V gene are WNHNN and SYGVQD (reference sequence). The DNA of the CDR3 is TGCGCCAGCAGTGAGTCGCCCAGCGGAGTGGGCACAGATACGCAGTATTTT. Protein product: CASSESPSGVGTDTQYF.

The rearrangement joins TRBV19 to TRBJ1-5; D remains ambiguous. V was trimmed by 2 bases and J by 0 bases, leaving 11 bases between them. The CDR3 runs to 16 residues. The V gene's germline CDR1 is LNHDA and CDR2 SQIVND (reference sequence). CDR3 nucleotide sequence: TGTGCCAGTAGTATACAGAGAATTAATAGCAATCAGCCCCAGCATTTT. It specifies CASSIQRINSNQPQHF.

The CDR3 is CASTDEQGPTNTEAFF. The CDR3 DNA follows: TGTGCCAGCACCGACGAGCAGGGACCTACGAACACTGAAGCTTTCTTT. The genes are TRBV6-6 and TRBJ1-1; D may be TRBD1 (5 bases). The ends were cut back, 7 bases at V and 1 base at J, with 19 bases in the middle. Germline V gene lookup returns CDR1 MNHNY and CDR2 SVGAGI (reference sequence). The CDR3 extends over 16 amino acids.

This chain joins TRBV7-9 and TRBJ2-2, with 10 nucleotides matching TRBD1. V was clipped by 5 bases and J by 7 bases; unmatched bases: 10. In germline, CDR1 is SEHNR, CDR2 FQNEAQ (reference sequence). This CDR3 is built from 16 residues. The CDR3: CASSESDRGRVGELFF. In nucleotides, the CDR3 is TGTGCCAGCAGCGAATCCGACAGGGGGCGCGTCGGGGAGCTGTTTTTT.